This T cell receptor (beta chain) was identified in a study of OX40 agonist ivuxolimab in advanced cancers. Study-level background: Previous treatment with anti-PD-1, anti-PD-L1 or anti-CTLA-4 therapy was allowed; 40% had received some.

Germline CDR1 reads SGHTA; CDR2 reads FQGNSA. V lost 7 bases and J lost 1, with 14 bases in between. This CDR3 comprises 15 residues. Clones were read by immunoSEQ multiplex PCR, and TCRdb kept only the in-frame ones, dropping some. The sample records 74,000 or so clones, around 91% being singletons. The sequence was obtained from an adult with an advanced solid tumor such as melanoma, head and neck, liver or kidney cancer. The sequencing here drew on CD4+ or CD8+ T cells sorted from blood, taken in a trial of the OX40 agonist ivuxolimab. This chain uses TRBV7-2 with TRBJ2-1; D may be TRBD1 or TRBD2 (5 bases each). CDR3 sequence: CASIPGTGSYNEQFF. The CDR3 nucleotides are TGTGCCAGCATTCCCGGGACGGGTTCCTACAATGAGCAGTTCTTC.